This TCR beta chain was sequenced for a study of spatial heterogeneity in lung cancer (dated by TCRdb to about 2019). A note on the overall study: Beta-chain transcripts were consistently detected in greater numbers than alpha-chain transcripts, which likely reflects a higher abundance of beta-chain transcripts. A strong correlation was found between TCR transcript counts in tumor regions and a T cell transcriptional module score from matched bulk RNA-seq. In the raw uncorrected reads, each unique combination of TCR and UMI appeared more than ten times on average. In non-small cell lung cancer, the study quantitatively compared TCR alpha and beta repertoires across several tumor regions, matched nontumor lung, and blood. The study linked features of the TCR repertoire to counts of nonsynonymous mutations, which were determined by whole-exome sequencing of tumor tissue. Both alpha and beta chains were TCR-sequenced in samples taken at surgery, namely 220 tumor regions, around 64 matched nontumor lung samples and about 52 PBMC samples.

Reading from cysteine to phenylalanine, the CDR3 counts 17 amino acids. The kept DNA is CDR3 alone, 51 bases in frame from the first base. The V and J ends are trimmed by 1 base and 0 bases, leaving 14 bases between them. The germline V gene encodes CDR1 SGHDN and CDR2 FVKESK. What this sample's time point label stands for: sample taken at primary tumor resection. Samples were obtained from fewer than 80 patients with early-stage, untreated non-small cell lung cancer from the lung TRACERx cohort. Without any cell sorting, TCR sequencing was performed on whole RNA extracted either from tumor and nontumor lung tissue or from cryopreserved PBMC samples. Only patients for whom sufficient RNA was available from at least two tumor regions were selected for TCR sequencing. A lung pathologist reviewed the tumor and adjacent nontumor lung specimens before the specimens were selected. Library preparation employed 5' RACE. TCRdb lists the instrument as NextSeq 500. In the TCR library protocol, a unique molecular identifier was attached to each TCR cDNA molecule so that PCR and sequencing errors could be corrected. The study's own analysis went as follows. TCR identification, UMI-based error correction and CDR3 extraction were all carried out with Decombinator tools. Expanded TCRs were defined as those above a frequency of 2 per 1,000, corresponding to the top 1% of the tumor frequency distribution. Expanded tumor TCRs were classed as regional if statistically deemed absent (corrected P<0.05) from at least one tumor region, otherwise ubiquitous. Rényi diversity was computed with the R vegan package after subsampling each repertoire 100 times to 5,000 TCRs. CDR3 similarity networks were constructed using string-kernel similarity of amino acid triplets, with links drawn between CDR3s whose pairwise similarity was above 0.82. Through fastp at Q25 and MiXCR, TCRdb rebuilt clones from the public reads, retaining in-frame beta chains. Each record represents a unique CDR3 protein, reported with the most common genes and DNA among its rows. In this record, the V and J calls reflect TCRdb's handling and not the investigators' own analysis. The sample profile shows about 27,000 distinct CDR3 sequences; approximately 7% of them were found once. The ten largest clones capture approximately 25% of the sample.

In this sample, this clonotype turned up a few times. This clone's antigen is unknown. No much larger clone exists at a distance of one base, and base qualities are not known. General findings and caveats noted by the study authors: TCR-seq coverage of tumor T cells was estimated to be only 6% to 7.5% for alpha chains and about 12% for beta chains. The count of ubiquitous expanded TCRs correlated with the count of ubiquitous nonsynonymous mutations, and the count of regional expanded TCRs correlated with the count of regional nonsynonymous mutations. Confirming at a functional level the hypothesis that regional TCRs recognize regional mutations was considered to require additional single-cell paired TCR alpha and beta sequencing. A correlation was observed between the number of expanded intratumoral alpha and beta TCRs and the tumor nonsynonymous mutation count.

The receptor was derived from a male donor with early-stage non-small cell lung cancer. The source material was lung tumor tissue, sampled at surgery. In this chain, TRBV14 is recombined with TRBJ2-3, with a weak D call of TRBD1 (6 bases match). Read as DNA, the sequence is TGTGCCAGCAGCCAAGGGGGGCACTCTCCTAGCACAGATACGCAGTATTTT. Translated, this gives CASSQGGHSPSTDTQYF.